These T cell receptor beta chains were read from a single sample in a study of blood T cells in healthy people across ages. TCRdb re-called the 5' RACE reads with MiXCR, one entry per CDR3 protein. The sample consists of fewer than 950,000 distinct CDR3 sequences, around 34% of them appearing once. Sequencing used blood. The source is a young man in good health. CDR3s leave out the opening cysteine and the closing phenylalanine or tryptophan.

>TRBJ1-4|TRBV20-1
SARDLGVTGKLF
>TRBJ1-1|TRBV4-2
ASSQGFRGNTEAF
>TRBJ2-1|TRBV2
ASNPRTENNEQF
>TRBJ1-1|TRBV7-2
ASSFVQGNTEAF
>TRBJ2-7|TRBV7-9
ASSFERGGSYNEQY
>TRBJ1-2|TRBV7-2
ASSLATGIDYGYT
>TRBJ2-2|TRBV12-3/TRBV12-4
ASSITSPGELF
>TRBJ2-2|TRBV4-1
TSSQDFRLAGGDTGELF
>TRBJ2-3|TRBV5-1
ASSYEGDTQY
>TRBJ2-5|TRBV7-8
ASSVPNQETQY
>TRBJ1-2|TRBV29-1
SVRGLNGYT
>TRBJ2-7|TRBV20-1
SARALDRAVYEQY
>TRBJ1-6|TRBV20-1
SARDSPSSYNSPLH
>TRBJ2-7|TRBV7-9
ASSPSLASGSYEQY
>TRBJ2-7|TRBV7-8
ASAASGGNEQY
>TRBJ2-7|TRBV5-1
ASSSGGMEIIAYEQY
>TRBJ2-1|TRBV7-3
ASSPWDRSSYNEQF
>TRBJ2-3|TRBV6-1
ASSEGFVGGDTQY
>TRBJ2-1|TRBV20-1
SARAARQGINEQF
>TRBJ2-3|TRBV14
ASSPPWPFTDTQY
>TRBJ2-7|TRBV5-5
ASAREKGPYEQY
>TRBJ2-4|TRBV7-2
ASSVEKGWDIQY
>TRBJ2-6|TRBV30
AWSWTGKLSSGANVLT
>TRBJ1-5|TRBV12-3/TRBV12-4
ASSFGGYQPQH
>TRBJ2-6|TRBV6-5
ASSPPRSGANVLT
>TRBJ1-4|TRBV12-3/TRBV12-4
ASSFGTMMNKLF
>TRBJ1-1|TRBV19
ASSMTGAEAF
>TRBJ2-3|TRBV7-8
ASSVHRGGRTDTQY
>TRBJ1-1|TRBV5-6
ASSVRSMNTEAF